The 25 T cell receptor beta chains reported below all come from one sample, sequenced in a study of cytomegalovirus exposure and HLA in healthy donors. In the PCR, 60 Vbeta and 13 Jbeta primers were used. Produced via immunoSEQ multiplex PCR; TCRdb's table is partial and in-frame only. The sample holds 100,000 to 150,000 clones, over 65% seen once. The sample taken for sequencing was PBMCs. These receptors came from a man aged 30-40 years in good health and CMV-seropositive.

V gene TRBV27 combines with J gene TRBJ2-1; D perhaps matches TRBD2 (5 bases). CDR1 and CDR2 (germline): MNHEY, SMNVEV (reference sequence). V was pared by 3 bases and J by 7 bases, with 16 bases between. This CDR3 comprises 15 residues. CDR3 residues: CASSLGSGGGNEQFF. The CDR3 DNA reads TGTGCCAGCAGTTTGGGGAGTGGAGGCGGTAATGAGCAGTTCTTC.

The V call is TRBV27, the J call TRBJ2-1; D possibly corresponds to TRBD1 (6 bases). Trimming pared 8 bases from V and 2 bases from J, leaving 13 bases between. The CDR3 contains 14 residues. Germline V lookup: CDR1 MNHEY, CDR2 SMNVEV (reference sequence). CDR3 nucleotide sequence: TGTGCCAGCGCTAGACAGGAGACCTACAATGAGCAGTTCTTC. This sequence encodes CASARQETYNEQFF.

The V gene is TRBV28, the J gene TRBJ2-7; 9 bases match TRBD2. J lost 3 bases, V lost 6 bases, and 6 bases had no gene match. Germline V CDR1 and CDR2: MDHEN, SYDVKM. The CDR3 runs 14 residues. CDR3 residues: CASSRLAGIYEQYF. The CDR3 DNA follows: TGTGCCAGCAGCCGCCTAGCGGGAATCTACGAGCAGTACTTC.

The chain carries TRBV5-1 and TRBJ1-1; a weak D match, TRBD1 (6 bases). Trimming cost V 2 bases and J 6 bases, with 11 bases left between them. Germline values: CDR1 SGHRS, CDR2 YFSETQ. The CDR3 is 13 residues long. As DNA, the CDR3 is TGCGCCAGCAGCTTTAACAGGGATTCTGAAGCTTTCTTT. This codes for CASSFNRDSEAFF.

This clone was recorded only once. The chain joins TRBV19 to TRBJ1-5; 7 positions match TRBD1. The germline V gene encodes CDR1 LNHDA and CDR2 SQIVND (reference sequence). The CDR3 is 19 residues long. V lost 3 bases to trimming and J lost 5 bases; unmatched junction nucleotides: 19. CDR3 in amino acids: CASSIGGPTGFTNDQPQHF. CDR3 nucleotide sequence: TGTGCCAGTAGTATCGGGGGCCCGACAGGGTTTACAAACGATCAGCCCCAGCATTTT.

The chain couples TRBV5-1 to TRBJ2-7, with TRBD1 matching 7 bases. The trim removed 0 bases at V and 5 bases at J, leaving 5 bases unmatched. CDR1 and CDR2 from the germline V gene are SGHRS and YFSETQ. CDR3 size: 14 residues. The CDR3 loop reads CASSLDRGSDEQYF. The CDR3 DNA is TGCGCCAGCAGCTTGGACAGGGGAAGCGACGAGCAGTACTTC. The full variable domain, its missing parts supplied by reference TRBV5-1 and TRBJ2-7, is KAGVTQTPRYLIKTRGQQVTLSCSPISGHRSVSWYQQTPGQGLQFLFEYFSETQRNKGNFPGRFSGRQFSNSRSEMNVSTLELGDSALYLCASSLDRGSDEQYFGPGTRLTVT.

The chain employs TRBV5-1 and TRBJ2-7; maybe TRBD2 (5 bases). Germline CDR1 reads SGHRS; CDR2 reads YFSETQ. Trimming cost V 0 bases and J 2 bases, with 15 bases left between them. The CDR3 is 16 amino acids. Here the CDR3 reads CASSLAYGGSPYEQYF. CDR3 sequence (DNA): TGCGCCAGCAGCTTGGCCTACGGTGGGAGCCCCTACGAGCAGTACTTC. Using reference TRBV5-1 and TRBJ2-7 for the parts outside the CDR3, the full variable domain is KAGVTQTPRYLIKTRGQQVTLSCSPISGHRSVSWYQQTPGQGLQFLFEYFSETQRNKGNFPGRFSGRQFSNSRSEMNVSTLELGDSALYLCASSLAYGGSPYEQYFGPGTRLTVT.

The rearrangement links TRBV6-1 to TRBJ1-5; 9 positions match TRBD1. Losses at the gene ends were 2 bases for V and 5 bases for J; bases not matched to a gene: 10. CDR3 length: 17 amino acids. CDR1 is MNHNS, CDR2 SASEGT, per germline. The CDR3 region is CASSELIGGQGYQPQHF. Here the CDR3 DNA reads TGTGCCAGCAGTGAATTGATCGGCGGACAGGGGTATCAGCCCCAGCATTTT.

This clone was picked up a small number of times. The J gene is TRBJ2-5, the V gene TRBV6-1, with 7 bases aligning to TRBD2. Germline loops: CDR1 MNHNS, CDR2 SASEGT. V lost 4 bases to trimming and J lost 5 bases; unmatched junction nucleotides: 13. This CDR3 is 16 amino acids long. The CDR3 region has the DNA TGTGCCAGCAGTGGACTCGGCGGGAGTTCTAGTGAGACCCAGTACTTC. This translates into CASSGLGGSSSETQYF.

This clone has a single count. The J gene is TRBJ1-1, the V gene TRBV5-1; D perhaps matches TRBD1 (6 bases). V lost 0 bases and J lost 4, with 16 bases in between. This CDR3 has 16 residues. Germline CDR1 SGHRS, CDR2 YFSETQ. CDR3 amino acids: CASSLVGGARGTEAFF. CDR3 sequence (DNA): TGCGCCAGCAGCTTGGTTGGGGGGGCAAGGGGCACTGAAGCTTTCTTT.

The chain joins TRBV27 to TRBJ2-7, with 12 bases fitting TRBD2. The germline CDR1 and CDR2 sequences are MNHEY and SMNVEV (reference sequence). The CDR3 is made up of 15 amino acids. Trimming removed 6 bases from V and 4 bases from J; junction bases left unmatched: 7. CDR3 sequence reads: CASSRRLAGGYEQYF. In DNA form, the CDR3 reads TGTGCCAGCAGCCGAAGGCTAGCGGGAGGGTACGAGCAGTACTTC.

The CDR3 DNA sequence: TGTGCCAGCAGTGATCTAAGGAGGGGGCTAGTAGAGACCCAGTACTTC. This translates into CASSDLRRGLVETQYF. The V call is TRBV2, the J call TRBJ2-5; weak D call: TRBD1 (7 bases). V dropped 3 bases and J dropped 4 bases, with 18 bases sitting between them. CDR3 length: 16 amino acids. Germline V lookup: CDR1 SNHLY, CDR2 FYNNEI.

The chain is built from TRBV7-2 and TRBJ2-7; 13 bases match TRBD2. This CDR3 has 18 amino acids. The V gene end was trimmed by 5 bases and the J gene end by 0 bases; junction bases not matched to a gene: 10. Germline values: CDR1 SGHTA, CDR2 FQGNSA. CDR3 sequence reads: CASSAGLAGEPPSYEQYF. The CDR3 coding sequence is TGTGCCAGCAGCGCCGGACTAGCGGGAGAACCCCCCTCCTACGAGCAGTACTTC.

This clone was observed a few times. This rearrangement joins TRBV27 to TRBJ1-2; no firm D call. The V gene's germline CDR1 is MNHEY and CDR2 SMNVEV (reference sequence). The germline V and J ends were trimmed by 0 bases and 6 bases, with 8 bases remaining between them. The CDR3 spans 13 residues. DNA of the CDR3: TGTGCCAGCAGTTTATCTGTGGCGGATGGCTACACCTTC. As protein: CASSLSVADGYTF.

The V call is TRBV5-5, the J call TRBJ2-1, with TRBD1 as a possible D gene (6 bases). Germline assignment: CDR1 SGHKS and CDR2 YYEKEE (reference sequence). V was shortened by 0 bases and J by 2 bases, with 9 bases between the two germline ends. The CDR3 extends over 15 amino acids. The CDR3 coding sequence is TGTGCCAGCAGCTTGGCTTCAGGGGCCTACAATGAGCAGTTCTTC. Its protein product is CASSLASGAYNEQFF.

This chain links TRBV27 with TRBJ2-7; D is perhaps TRBD1 (6 bases). The CDR3 is 14 residues long. V was clipped by 4 bases and J by 0 bases, with 10 bases between them. The germline gives CDR1 MNHEY, CDR2 SMNVEV (reference sequence). This chain's CDR3 is CASSYRDNSYEQYF. The CDR3 DNA is TGTGCCAGCAGTTATCGGGACAACTCCTACGAGCAGTACTTC.

The CDR3 nucleotides are TGTGCCAGCAAGAGGCATCTGGGAGACACTGAAGCTTTCTTT. Its protein is CASKRHLGDTEAFF. The V gene is TRBV6-5, the J gene TRBJ1-1; D is ambiguous. Per germline, CDR1 MNHEY and CDR2 SVGAGI. V lost 7 bases to trimming and J lost 3 bases, with 15 bases between them. The CDR3 consists of 14 residues.

V gene TRBV5-4 combines with J gene TRBJ2-7; D is undetermined. Germline loops: CDR1 SGHNT, CDR2 YYREEE (reference sequence). V lost 0 bases and J 5 bases, leaving 9 bases between the germline ends. This CDR3 contains 13 residues. CDR3 sequence: CASSLGLENEQYF. The CDR3 region has the DNA TGTGCCAGCAGCTTGGGTTTGGAGAACGAGCAGTACTTC. Supplemented by reference TRBV5-4 and TRBJ2-7, the full variable domain reads ETGVTQSPTHLIKTRGQQVTLRCSSQSGHNTVSWYQQALGQGPQFIFQYYREEENGRGNFPPRFSGLQFPNYSSELNVNALELDDSALYLCASSLGLENEQYFGPGTRLTVT.

The J gene is TRBJ2-7, the V gene TRBV19; 7 bases align to TRBD1. The CDR3 consists of 11 residues. Germline V gives CDR1 LNHDA, CDR2 SQIVND (reference sequence). V shed 9 bases, J shed 5 bases, and the junction held 4 bases outside the gene matches. The CDR3 protein is CASRQGNEQYF. The CDR3 DNA sequence: TGTGCCAGCCGACAGGGCAACGAGCAGTACTTC. The variable domain in full, completed from reference TRBV19 and TRBJ2-7, reads DGGITQSPKYLFRKEGQNVTLSCEQNLNHDAMYWYRQDPGQGLRLIYYSQIVNDFQKGDIAEGYSVSREKKESFPLTVTSAQKNPTAFYLCASRQGNEQYFGPGTRLTVT.

This clone was picked up a small number of times. The chain carries TRBV4-2 and TRBJ2-3, with 10 bases identical to TRBD1. CDR1 and CDR2 from the germline V gene are LGHNA and YNFKEQ. The trim removed 0 bases at V and 4 bases at J, leaving 4 bases unmatched. This CDR3 is built from 16 residues. The CDR3 region is CASSQEAGTGADTQYF. CDR3 coding DNA: TGTGCCAGCAGCCAAGAGGCCGGGACAGGGGCAGATACGCAGTATTTT.

This sequence joins TRBV6-6 and TRBJ2-7, with D unresolved. Germline V gene data show CDR1 as MNHNY and CDR2 as SVGAGI (reference sequence). V dropped 6 bases and J dropped 4 bases, with 16 bases sitting between them. The CDR3 contains 14 residues. The CDR3 reads CASSPPLPFYEQYF. In DNA form, the CDR3 reads TGTGCCAGCAGCCCTCCCCTCCCCTTTTACGAGCAGTACTTC.

V gene TRBV19 combines with J gene TRBJ1-2; D is ambiguous. With 1 base removed from V and 4 bases from J, the gap between germline ends came to 16 bases. The CDR3 runs 16 residues. From germline, CDR1 is LNHDA and CDR2 SQIVND (reference sequence). The CDR3 DNA reads TGTGCCAGTAGTATAGCTTCGGGGATCCCGACCTATGGCTACACCTTC. Protein: CASSIASGIPTYGYTF.

The chain recombines TRBV29-1 with TRBJ2-7, with unresolved D. This CDR3 is 14 amino acids long. Germline V gene lookup returns CDR1 SQVTM and CDR2 ANQGSEA. V lost 4 bases to trimming and J lost 0 bases, with 13 bases between them. The CDR3 protein is CSVGLQSGSYEQYF. The CDR3 DNA reads TGCAGCGTTGGGCTACAGTCAGGCTCCTACGAGCAGTACTTC.

The rearrangement links TRBV19 to TRBJ2-7; TRBD1 aligns across 8 bases. V was pared by 5 bases and J by 7 bases, with 10 bases of the junction left unmatched. This CDR3 spans 14 amino acids. Germline loops: CDR1 LNHDA, CDR2 SQIVND (reference sequence). The CDR3 region is CASSRQGMSWEQYF. The CDR3, as DNA: TGTGCCAGTAGTCGACAGGGGATGTCGTGGGAGCAGTACTTC.

V and J are TRBV28 and TRBJ2-1; D unresolved. Trimming took 5 bases from V and 4 from J, leaving 12 bases between them. The length of the CDR3 is 14 residues. The germline V gene encodes CDR1 MDHEN and CDR2 SYDVKM. In nucleotides, the CDR3 is TGTGCCAGCAGTCCCTCCAGCGTGTACAATGAGCAGTTCTTC. This translates into CASSPSSVYNEQFF.